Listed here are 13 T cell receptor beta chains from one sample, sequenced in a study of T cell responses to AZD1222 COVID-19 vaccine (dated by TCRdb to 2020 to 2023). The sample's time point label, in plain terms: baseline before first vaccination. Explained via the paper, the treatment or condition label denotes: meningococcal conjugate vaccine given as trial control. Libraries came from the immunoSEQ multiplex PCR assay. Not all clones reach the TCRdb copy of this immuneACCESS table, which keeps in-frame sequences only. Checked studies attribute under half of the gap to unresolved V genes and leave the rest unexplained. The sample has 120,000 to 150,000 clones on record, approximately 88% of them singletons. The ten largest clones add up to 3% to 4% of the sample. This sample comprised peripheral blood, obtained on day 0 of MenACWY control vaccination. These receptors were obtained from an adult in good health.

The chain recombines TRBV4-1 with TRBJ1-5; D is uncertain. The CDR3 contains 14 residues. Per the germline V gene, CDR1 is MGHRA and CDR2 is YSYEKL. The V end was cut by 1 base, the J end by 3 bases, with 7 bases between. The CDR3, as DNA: TGCGCCAGCAGCCAAGTCCGGCTCAATCAGCCCCAGCATTTT. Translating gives CASSQVRLNQPQHF.

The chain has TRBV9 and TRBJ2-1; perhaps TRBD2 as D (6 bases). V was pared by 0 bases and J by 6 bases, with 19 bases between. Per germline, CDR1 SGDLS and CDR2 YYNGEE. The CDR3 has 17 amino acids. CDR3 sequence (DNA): TGTGCCAGCAGCGTAGCTCCCCCCGGGGGTCGCGCCAATGAGCAGTTCTTC. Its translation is CASSVAPPGGRANEQFF.

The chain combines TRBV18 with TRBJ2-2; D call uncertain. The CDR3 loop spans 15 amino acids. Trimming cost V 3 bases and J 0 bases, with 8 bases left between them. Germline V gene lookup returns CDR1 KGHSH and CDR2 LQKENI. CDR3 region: CASSPPRTNTGELFF. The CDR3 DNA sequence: TGTGCCAGCTCACCCCCGAGGACGAACACCGGGGAGCTGTTTTTT.

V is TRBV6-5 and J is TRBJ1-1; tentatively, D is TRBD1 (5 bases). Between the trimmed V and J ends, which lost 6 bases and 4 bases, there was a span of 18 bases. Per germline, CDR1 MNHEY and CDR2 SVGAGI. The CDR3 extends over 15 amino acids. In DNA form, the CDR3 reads TGTGCCAGCAGACGTCCCAGGGAGCTGGGCACTGAAGCTTTCTTT. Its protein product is CASRRPRELGTEAFF.

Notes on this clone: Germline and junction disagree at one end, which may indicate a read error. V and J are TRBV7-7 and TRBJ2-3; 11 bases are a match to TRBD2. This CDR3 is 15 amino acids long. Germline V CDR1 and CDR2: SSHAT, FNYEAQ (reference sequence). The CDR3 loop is CASSQLAGEGDTQYF. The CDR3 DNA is TGTGCTAGCAGCCAACTAGCGGGAGAAGGGGATACGCAGTATTTT.

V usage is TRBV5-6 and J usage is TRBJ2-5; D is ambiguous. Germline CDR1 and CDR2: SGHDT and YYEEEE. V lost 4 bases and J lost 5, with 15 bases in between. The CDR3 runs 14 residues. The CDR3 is CASSVYPEWETQYF. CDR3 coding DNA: TGTGCCAGCAGCGTTTACCCAGAGTGGGAGACCCAGTACTTC.

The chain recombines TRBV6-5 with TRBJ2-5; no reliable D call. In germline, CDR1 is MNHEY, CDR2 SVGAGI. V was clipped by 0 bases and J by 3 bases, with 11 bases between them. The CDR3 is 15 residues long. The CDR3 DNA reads TGTGCCAGCAGTTACTCGATTCTCACAGAAGAGACCCAGTACTTC. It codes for CASSYSILTEETQYF.

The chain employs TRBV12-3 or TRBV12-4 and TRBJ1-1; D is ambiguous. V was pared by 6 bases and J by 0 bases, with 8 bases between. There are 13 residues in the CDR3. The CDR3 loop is CASSIILNTEAFF. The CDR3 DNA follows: TGTGCCAGCAGCATTATTTTGAACACTGAAGCTTTCTTT.

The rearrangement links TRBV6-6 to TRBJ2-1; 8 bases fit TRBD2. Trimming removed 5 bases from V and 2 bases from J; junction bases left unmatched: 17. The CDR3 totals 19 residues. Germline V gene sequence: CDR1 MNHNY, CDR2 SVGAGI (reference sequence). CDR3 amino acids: CASSPRGGDTTRPYNEQFF. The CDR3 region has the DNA TGTGCCAGCAGTCCTCGGGGGGGGGACACAACCCGCCCCTACAATGAGCAGTTCTTC.

The CDR3: CASSQDSGGTEQYF. In DNA form, the CDR3 reads TGCGCCAGCAGCCAAGATTCCGGGGGTACGGAGCAGTACTTC. The rearrangement links TRBV4-3 to TRBJ2-7, with a weak D call TRBD2 (6 bases). Deletions cut 0 bases from V and 7 bases from J, with 13 bases between. CDR3 length: 14 amino acids. Germline assignment: CDR1 LGHNA and CDR2 YSLEER.

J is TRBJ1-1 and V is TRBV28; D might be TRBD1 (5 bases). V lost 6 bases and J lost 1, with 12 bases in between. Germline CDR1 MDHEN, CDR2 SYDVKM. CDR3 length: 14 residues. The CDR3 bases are TGTGCCAGCAGGTTGGTGGGGCAGAACACTGAAGCTTTCTTT. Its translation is CASRLVGQNTEAFF. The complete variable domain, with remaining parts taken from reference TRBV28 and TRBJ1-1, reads DVKVTQSSRYLVKRTGEKVFLECVQDMDHENMFWYRQDPGLGLRLIYFSYDVKMKEKGDIPEGYSVSREKKERFSLILESASTNQTSMYLCASRLVGQNTEAFFGQGTRLTVV.

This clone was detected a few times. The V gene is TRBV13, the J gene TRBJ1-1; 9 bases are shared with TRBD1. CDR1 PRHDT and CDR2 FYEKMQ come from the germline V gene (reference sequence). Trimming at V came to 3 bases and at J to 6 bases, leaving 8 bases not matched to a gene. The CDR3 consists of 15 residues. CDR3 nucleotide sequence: TGTGCCAGCAGCTTGGGACAGGGATCGTGGGCTGAAGCTTTCTTT. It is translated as CASSLGQGSWAEAFF.

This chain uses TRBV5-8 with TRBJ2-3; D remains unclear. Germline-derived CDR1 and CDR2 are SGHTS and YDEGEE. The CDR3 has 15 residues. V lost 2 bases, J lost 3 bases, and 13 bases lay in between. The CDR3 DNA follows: TGTGCCAGCAGCTTCCAGGTTGTCGGGACAGATACGCAGTATTTT. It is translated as CASSFQVVGTDTQYF.